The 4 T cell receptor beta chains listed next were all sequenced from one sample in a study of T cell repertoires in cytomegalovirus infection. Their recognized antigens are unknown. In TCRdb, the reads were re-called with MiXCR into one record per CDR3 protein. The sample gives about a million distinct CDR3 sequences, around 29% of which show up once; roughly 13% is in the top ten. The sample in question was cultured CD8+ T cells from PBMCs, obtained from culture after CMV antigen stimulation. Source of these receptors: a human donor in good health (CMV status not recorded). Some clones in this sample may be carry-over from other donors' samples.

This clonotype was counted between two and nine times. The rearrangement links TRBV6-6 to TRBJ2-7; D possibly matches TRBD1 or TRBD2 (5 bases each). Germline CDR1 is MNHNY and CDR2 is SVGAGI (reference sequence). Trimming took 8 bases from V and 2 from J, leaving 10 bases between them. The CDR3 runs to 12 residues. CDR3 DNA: TGTGCCAGCGGGACGGGTACCTACGAGCAGTACTTC. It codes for CASGTGTYEQYF.

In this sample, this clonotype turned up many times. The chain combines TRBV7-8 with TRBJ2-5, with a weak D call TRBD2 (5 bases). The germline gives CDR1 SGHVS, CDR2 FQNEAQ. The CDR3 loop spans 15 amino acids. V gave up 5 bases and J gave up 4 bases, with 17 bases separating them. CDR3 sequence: CASSLIHVRGETQYF. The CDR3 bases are TGTGCCAGCAGCCTTATACATGTTCGGGGAGAGACCCAGTACTTC.

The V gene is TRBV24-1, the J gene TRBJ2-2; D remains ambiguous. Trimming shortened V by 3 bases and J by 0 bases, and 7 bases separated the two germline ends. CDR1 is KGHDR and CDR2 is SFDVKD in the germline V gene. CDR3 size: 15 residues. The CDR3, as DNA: TGTGCCACCAGTGATACACAGACGAACACCGGGGAGCTGTTTTTT. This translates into CATSDTQTNTGELFF.

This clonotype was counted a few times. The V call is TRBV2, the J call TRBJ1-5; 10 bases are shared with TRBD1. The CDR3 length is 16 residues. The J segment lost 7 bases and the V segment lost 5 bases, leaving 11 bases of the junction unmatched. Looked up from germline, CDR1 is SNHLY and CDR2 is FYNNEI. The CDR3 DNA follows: TGTGCCAGCAGTTGGCCGGGACAGGGGCGGGACCAGCCCCAGCATTTT. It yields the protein CASSWPGQGRDQPQHF. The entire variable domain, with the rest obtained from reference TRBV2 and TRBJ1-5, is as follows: EPEVTQTPSHQVTQMGQEVILRCVPISNHLYFYWYRQILGQKVEFLVSFYNNEISEKSEIFDDQFSVERPDGSNFTLKIRSTKLEDSAMYFCASSWPGQGRDQPQHFGDGTRLSIL.